This TCR beta chain was observed in a study of blood T cell repertoires in COVID-19 (dated by TCRdb to 2018 to 2021). Regarding the research as a whole: Samples covering the acute and convalescent phases of COVID-19 were provided by collaborators in the United States, Italy and Spain. Samples were obtained from the ongoing ImmuneRACE study (first 160 participants) and from over 1,000 subjects provided by 6 global collaborators. The prospective study material was composed of cDNA or gDNA derived from T cells, B-cell-depleted T cells, or PBMCs. Where available, HLA class I and class II types were taken from metadata supplied by the sample provider and were not determined by assay-based typing. Nearly every sample came with metadata listing a de-identified subject ID, COVID-19 status, age in years and sex. A freely available public database, intended as a resource for researchers studying the immune response to SARS-CoV-2, is where the repertoires were released. The dataset comprised deeply sampled blood TCRbeta repertoires from subjects exposed to, actively infected with, or recovered from COVID-19. Overall results and qualifications from the work: How much clinical and demographic metadata was included differed by source and by participant, and the metadata was provided uncurated.

Collaborating institutions collected whole blood in K2EDTA tubes following their own protocols. For TCRbeta analysis, collaborators shipped samples as frozen whole blood, isolated PBMCs, or DNA extracted from either of those sample types. The immunoSEQ Assay, a bias-controlled multiplex PCR, was used to amplify TCRbeta CDR3 regions from genomic DNA. The authors' analysis ran thus. Within the assay, amplification of reference gene primers was used to estimate how many nucleated cells each sample contained. Sequence reads were collapsed and filtered to measure the absolute abundance of every unique TCRbeta CDR3 rearrangement. For each sample, productive Simpson clonality was calculated as the square root of Simpson's diversity index across productive rearrangements. Held by TCRdb, this immuneACCESS table contains in-frame sequences only and omits some clones. Under half of the omission traces to an unresolved V gene where checked; the cause of the rest is unknown. V and J calls and clone size follow that table, whereas D and trimming were derived from the DNA. The sample data list about 78,000 clones, and more than 75% of these were observed just once. The ten largest clones take up more than 1.5% of the sample.

To note about this clone: This receptor's antigen is unknown. Base qualities are not recorded, but no much larger clone differs from it by a single base.

The CDR3 starts with the cysteine, ends with the phenylalanine, and has 15 residues. Here the CDR3 DNA is all that survives: 45 bases in frame from base 1. CDR1 and CDR2 are read off the germline V gene as SNHLY and FYNNEI. Here V drops 3 bases and J drops 1 base, and the junction holds 6 bases not matched to any gene. Recombination linked TRBV2 to TRBJ2-7, and 7 junctional nucleotides match TRBD1. Material: peripheral blood. The receptor's source is a woman aged 55 to 70 with acute or convalescent COVID-19. The nucleotide sequence reads TGTGCCAGCAGTGAGTGGGACAGAGTTTCCTACGAGCAGTACTTC. Its translation reads: CASSEWDRVSYEQYF.